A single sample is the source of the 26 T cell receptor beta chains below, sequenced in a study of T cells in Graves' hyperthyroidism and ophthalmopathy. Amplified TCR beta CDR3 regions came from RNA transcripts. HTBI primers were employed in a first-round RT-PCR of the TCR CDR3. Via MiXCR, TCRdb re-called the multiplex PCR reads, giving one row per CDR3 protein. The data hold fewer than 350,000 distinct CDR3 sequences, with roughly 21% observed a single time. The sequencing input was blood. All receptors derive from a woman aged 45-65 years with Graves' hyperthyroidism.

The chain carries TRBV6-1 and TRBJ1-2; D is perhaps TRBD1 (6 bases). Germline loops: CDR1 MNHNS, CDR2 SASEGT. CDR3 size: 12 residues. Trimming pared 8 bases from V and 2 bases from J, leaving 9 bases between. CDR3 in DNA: TGTGCCAGCCCAGGACAGAACTATGGCTACACCTTC. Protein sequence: CASPGQNYGYTF.

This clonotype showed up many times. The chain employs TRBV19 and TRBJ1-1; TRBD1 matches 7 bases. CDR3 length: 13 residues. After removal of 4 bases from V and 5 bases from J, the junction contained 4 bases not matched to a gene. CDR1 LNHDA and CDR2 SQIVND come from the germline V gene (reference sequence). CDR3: CASSNNRGTEAFF. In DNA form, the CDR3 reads TGTGCCAGTAGTAACAACAGGGGTACTGAAGCTTTCTTT. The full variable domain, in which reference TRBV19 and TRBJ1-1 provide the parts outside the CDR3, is DGGITQSPKYLFRKEGQNVTLSCEQNLNHDAMYWYRQDPGQGLRLIYYSQIVNDFQKGDIAEGYSVSREKKESFPLTVTSAQKNPTAFYLCASSNNRGTEAFFGQGTRLTVV.

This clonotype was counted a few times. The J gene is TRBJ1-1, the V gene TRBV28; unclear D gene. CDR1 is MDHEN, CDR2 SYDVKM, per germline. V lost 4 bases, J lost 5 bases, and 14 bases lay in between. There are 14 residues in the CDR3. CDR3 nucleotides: TGTGCCAGCAGTTATGACCCTTCAGAGACTGAAGCTTTCTTT. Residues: CASSYDPSETEAFF. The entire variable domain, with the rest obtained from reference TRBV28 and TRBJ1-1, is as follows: DVKVTQSSRYLVKRTGEKVFLECVQDMDHENMFWYRQDPGLGLRLIYFSYDVKMKEKGDIPEGYSVSREKKERFSLILESASTNQTSMYLCASSYDPSETEAFFGQGTRLTVV.

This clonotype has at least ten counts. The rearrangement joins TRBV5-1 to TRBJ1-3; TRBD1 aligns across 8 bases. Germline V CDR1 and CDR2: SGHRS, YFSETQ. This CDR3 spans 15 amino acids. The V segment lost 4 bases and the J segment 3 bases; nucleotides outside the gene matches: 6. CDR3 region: CASSSAGGRGNTIYF. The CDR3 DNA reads TGCGCCAGCAGCAGTGCAGGGGGCCGTGGAAACACCATATATTTT. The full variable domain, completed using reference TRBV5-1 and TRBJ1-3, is KAGVTQTPRYLIKTRGQQVTLSCSPISGHRSVSWYQQTPGQGLQFLFEYFSETQRNKGNFPGRFSGRQFSNSRSEMNVSTLELGDSALYLCASSSAGGRGNTIYFGEGSWLTVV.

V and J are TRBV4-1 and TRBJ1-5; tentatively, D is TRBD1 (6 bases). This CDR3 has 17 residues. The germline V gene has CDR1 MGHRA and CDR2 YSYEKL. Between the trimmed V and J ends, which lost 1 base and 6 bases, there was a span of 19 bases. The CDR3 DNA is TGCGCCAGCAGCCAAGGTTGGGGGGGCGTATTAGTTCAGCCCCAGCATTTT. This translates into CASSQGWGGVLVQPQHF.

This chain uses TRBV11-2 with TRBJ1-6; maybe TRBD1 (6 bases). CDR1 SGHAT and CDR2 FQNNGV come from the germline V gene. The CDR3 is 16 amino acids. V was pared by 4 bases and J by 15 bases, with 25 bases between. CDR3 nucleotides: TGTGCCAGCAGCTCCCTTAGGGGCAGGGGACCGGGCGACCTCCACTTT. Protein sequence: CASSSLRGRGPGDLHF.

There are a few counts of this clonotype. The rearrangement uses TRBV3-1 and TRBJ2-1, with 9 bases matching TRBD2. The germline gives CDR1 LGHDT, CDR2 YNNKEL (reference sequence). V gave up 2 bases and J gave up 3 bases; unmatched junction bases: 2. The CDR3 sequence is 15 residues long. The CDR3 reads CASSQTSGFYNEQFF. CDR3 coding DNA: TGTGCCAGCAGCCAAACTAGCGGGTTCTACAATGAGCAGTTCTTC.

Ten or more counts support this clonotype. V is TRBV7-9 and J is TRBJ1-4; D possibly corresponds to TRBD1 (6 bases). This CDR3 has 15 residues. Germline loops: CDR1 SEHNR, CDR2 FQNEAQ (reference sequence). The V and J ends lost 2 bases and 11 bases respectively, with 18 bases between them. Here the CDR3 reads CASSLMVGRGVKLFF. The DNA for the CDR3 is TGTGCCAGCAGCTTAATGGTGGGCAGGGGAGTGAAACTGTTTTTT.

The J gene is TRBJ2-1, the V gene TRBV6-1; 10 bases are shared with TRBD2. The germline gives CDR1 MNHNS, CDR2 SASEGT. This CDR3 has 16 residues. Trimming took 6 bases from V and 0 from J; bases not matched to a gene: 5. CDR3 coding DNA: TGTGCCAGCAGCCTAGCGGGGGACTTCTCCTACAATGAGCAGTTCTTC. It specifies CASSLAGDFSYNEQFF.

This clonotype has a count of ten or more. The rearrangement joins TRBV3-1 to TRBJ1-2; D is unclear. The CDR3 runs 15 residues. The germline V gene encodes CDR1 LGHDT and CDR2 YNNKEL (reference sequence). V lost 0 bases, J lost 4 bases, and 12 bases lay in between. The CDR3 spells CASSQDVRAGYGYTF. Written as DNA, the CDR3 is TGTGCCAGCAGCCAAGATGTTCGGGCGGGCTATGGCTACACCTTC.

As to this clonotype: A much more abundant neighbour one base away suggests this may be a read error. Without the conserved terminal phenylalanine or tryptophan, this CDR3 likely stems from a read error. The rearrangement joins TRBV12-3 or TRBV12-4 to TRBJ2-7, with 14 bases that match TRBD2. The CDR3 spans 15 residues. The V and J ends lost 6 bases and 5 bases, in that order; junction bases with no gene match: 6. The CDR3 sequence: CASRGTSGSIHEQYL. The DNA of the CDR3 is TGTGCCAGCAGAGGGACTAGCGGGAGTATCCACGAGCAGTACCTC.

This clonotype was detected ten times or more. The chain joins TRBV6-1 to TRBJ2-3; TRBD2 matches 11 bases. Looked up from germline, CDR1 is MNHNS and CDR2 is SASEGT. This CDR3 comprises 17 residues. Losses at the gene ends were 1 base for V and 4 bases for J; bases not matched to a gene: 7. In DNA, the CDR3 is TGTGCCAGCAGTGAAGTGAGACTAGCGGGGATCCCAGATACGCAGTATTTT. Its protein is CASSEVRLAGIPDTQYF.

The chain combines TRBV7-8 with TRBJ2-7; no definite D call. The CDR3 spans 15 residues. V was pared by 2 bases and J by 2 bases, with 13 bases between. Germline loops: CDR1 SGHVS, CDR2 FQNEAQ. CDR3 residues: CASSLYLQGAYEQYF. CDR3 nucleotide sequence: TGTGCCAGCAGCTTATATCTACAAGGAGCCTACGAGCAGTACTTC.

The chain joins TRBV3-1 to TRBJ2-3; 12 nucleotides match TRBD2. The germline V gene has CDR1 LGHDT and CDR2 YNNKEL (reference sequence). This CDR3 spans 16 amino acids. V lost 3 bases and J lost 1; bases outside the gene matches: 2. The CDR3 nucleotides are TGTGCCAGCAGCCACCGACTAGCGGGGGGCACAGATACGCAGTATTTT. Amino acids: CASSHRLAGGTDTQYF.

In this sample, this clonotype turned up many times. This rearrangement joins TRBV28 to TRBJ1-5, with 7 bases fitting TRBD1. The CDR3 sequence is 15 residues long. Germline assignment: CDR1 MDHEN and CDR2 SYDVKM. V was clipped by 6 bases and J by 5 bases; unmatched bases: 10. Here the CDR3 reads CASSPGQLLYQPQHF. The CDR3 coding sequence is TGTGCCAGCAGCCCGGGACAGCTTCTTTATCAGCCCCAGCATTTT.

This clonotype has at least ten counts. Here the CDR3 reads CASSFAGTTEAFF. The CDR3 nucleotides read TGCGCCAGCAGCTTCGCAGGGACCACTGAAGCTTTCTTT. The chain uses TRBV5-1 and TRBJ1-1, with D possibly TRBD1 on 5 matching bases. Germline V gene sequence: CDR1 SGHRS, CDR2 YFSETQ. The V end lost 2 bases, the J end lost 4 bases, and 9 bases lay between the germline ends. The CDR3 has 13 residues. Filled out from reference TRBV5-1 and TRBJ1-1, the complete variable domain reads KAGVTQTPRYLIKTRGQQVTLSCSPISGHRSVSWYQQTPGQGLQFLFEYFSETQRNKGNFPGRFSGRQFSNSRSEMNVSTLELGDSALYLCASSFAGTTEAFFGQGTRLTVV.

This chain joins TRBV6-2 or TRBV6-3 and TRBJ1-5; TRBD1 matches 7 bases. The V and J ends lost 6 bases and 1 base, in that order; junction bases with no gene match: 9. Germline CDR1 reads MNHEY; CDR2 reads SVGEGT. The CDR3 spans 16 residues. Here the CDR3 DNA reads TGTGCCAGCAGCCTAGGGGGCTTGAGAAGCAATCAGCCCCAGCATTTT. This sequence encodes CASSLGGLRSNQPQHF.

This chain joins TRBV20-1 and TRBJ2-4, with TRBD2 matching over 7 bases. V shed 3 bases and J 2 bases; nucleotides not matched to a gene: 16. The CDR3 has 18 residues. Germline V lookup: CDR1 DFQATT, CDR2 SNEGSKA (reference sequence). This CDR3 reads CSARGPWAGVGSKNIQYF. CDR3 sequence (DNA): TGCAGTGCTAGGGGTCCCTGGGCGGGGGTCGGATCCAAAAACATTCAGTACTTC.

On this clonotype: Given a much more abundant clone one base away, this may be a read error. The CDR3 DNA reads TGTGCCAGCAGTTCACAGGGATCGGGCTCCTACGAGCAGCACTTC. Translation: CASSSQGSGSYEQHF. V gene TRBV11-3 combines with J gene TRBJ2-7; TRBD1 is a possible D gene (6 bases). Looked up from germline, CDR1 is SGHNT and CDR2 is YENEEA. The CDR3 runs 15 residues.

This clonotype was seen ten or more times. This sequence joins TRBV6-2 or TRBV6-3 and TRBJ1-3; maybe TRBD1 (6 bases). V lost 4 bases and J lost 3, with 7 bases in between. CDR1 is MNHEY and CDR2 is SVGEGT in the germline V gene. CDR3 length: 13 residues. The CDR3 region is CASSWDIGNTIYF. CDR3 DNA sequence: TGTGCCAGCAGTTGGGACATTGGAAACACCATATATTTT.

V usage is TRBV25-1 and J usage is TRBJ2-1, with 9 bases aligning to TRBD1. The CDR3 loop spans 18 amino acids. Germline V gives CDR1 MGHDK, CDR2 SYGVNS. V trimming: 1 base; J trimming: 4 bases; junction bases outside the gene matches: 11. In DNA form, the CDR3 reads TGTGCCAGCAGTGAATTTGGCCCTACAGGGGGCAGGTACAATGAGCAGTTCTTC. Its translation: CASSEFGPTGGRYNEQFF. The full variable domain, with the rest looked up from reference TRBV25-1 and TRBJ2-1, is EADIYQTPRYLVIGTGKKITLECSQTMGHDKMYWYQQDPGMELHLIHYSYGVNSTEKGDLSSESTVSRIRTEHFPLTLESARPSHTSQYLCASSEFGPTGGRYNEQFFGPGTRLTVL.

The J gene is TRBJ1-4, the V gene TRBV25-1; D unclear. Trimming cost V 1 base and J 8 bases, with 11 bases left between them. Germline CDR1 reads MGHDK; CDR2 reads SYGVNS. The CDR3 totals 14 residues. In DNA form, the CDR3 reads TGTGCCAGCAGTGAATTCGGGGTAGGAGAAAAACTGTTTTTT. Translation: CASSEFGVGEKLFF.

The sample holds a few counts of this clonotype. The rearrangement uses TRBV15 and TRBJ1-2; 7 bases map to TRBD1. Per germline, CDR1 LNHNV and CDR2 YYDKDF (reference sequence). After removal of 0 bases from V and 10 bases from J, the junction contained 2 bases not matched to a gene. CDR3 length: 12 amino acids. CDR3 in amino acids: CATSRETGLYTF. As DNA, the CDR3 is TGTGCCACCAGCAGAGAGACAGGGCTCTACACCTTC.

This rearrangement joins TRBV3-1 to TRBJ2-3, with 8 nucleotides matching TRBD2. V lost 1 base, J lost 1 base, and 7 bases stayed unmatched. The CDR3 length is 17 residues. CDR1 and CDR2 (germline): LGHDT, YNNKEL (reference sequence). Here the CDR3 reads CASSQGDSGARTDTQYF. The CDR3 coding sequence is TGTGCCAGCAGCCAAGGGGATAGCGGGGCCCGCACAGATACGCAGTATTTT.

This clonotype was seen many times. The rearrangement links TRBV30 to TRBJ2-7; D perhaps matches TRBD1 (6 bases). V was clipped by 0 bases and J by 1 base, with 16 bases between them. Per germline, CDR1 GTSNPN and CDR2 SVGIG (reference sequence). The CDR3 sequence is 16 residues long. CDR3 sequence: CAWSVERQAQSYEQYF. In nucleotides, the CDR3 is TGTGCCTGGAGTGTAGAGAGACAGGCGCAGTCCTACGAGCAGTACTTC.

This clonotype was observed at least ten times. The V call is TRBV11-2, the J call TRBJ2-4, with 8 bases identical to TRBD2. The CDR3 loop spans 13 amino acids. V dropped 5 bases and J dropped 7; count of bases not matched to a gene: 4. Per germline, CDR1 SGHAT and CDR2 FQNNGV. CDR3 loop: CASSPSGGNIQYF. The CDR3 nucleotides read TGTGCCAGCAGCCCGAGCGGGGGTAACATTCAGTACTTC.